This T cell receptor (beta chain) comes out of a study of cytomegalovirus exposure and HLA in healthy donors. For the study at large: Genotyping showed roughly 81% of fewer than 500 donors falling in the Caucasian-associated ancestry cluster.

A remark on this clone: Antigen specificity is unknown.

Study-wide results and caveats: Highly shared variants forming one cluster were likely a sequencing artifact. Analysis performed later showed TCR beta chains linked to HLA being more clonally expanded than equally common others.

The PCR contained 60 Vbeta and 13 Jbeta primers. Using immunoSEQ multiplex PCR, the repertoire was profiled, and TCRdb retains in-frame clones only, with some absent. The sample lists about 150,000 clones, over 75% occurring once. CDR1 LNHDA and CDR2 SQIVND come from the germline V gene (reference sequence). V was shortened by 4 bases and J by 4 bases, with 14 bases between the two germline ends. The CDR3 covers 15 residues. This clonotype was obtained from a middle-aged woman in good health and CMV-seropositive. This chain links TRBV19 with TRBJ1-5; D is ambiguous. Sequencing was performed on PBMCs. CDR3 in DNA: TGTGCCAGTAGTAATAAACGTACACAAAATCAGCCCCAGCATTTT. Translation gives CASSNKRTQNQPQHF.